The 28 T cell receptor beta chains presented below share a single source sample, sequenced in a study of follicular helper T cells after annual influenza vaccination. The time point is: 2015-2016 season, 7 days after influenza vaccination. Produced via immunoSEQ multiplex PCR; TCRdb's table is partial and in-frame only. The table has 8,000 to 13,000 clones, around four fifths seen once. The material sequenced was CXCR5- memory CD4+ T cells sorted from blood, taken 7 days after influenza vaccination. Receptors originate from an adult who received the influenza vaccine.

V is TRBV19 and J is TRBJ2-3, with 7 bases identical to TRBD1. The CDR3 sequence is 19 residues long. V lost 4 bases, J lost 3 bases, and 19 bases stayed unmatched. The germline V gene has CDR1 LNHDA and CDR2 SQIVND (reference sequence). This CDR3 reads CASSSIQGSSFRETDTQYF. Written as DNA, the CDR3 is TGTGCCAGTAGTAGCATACAGGGGTCGTCGTTTAGAGAAACAGATACGCAGTATTTT.

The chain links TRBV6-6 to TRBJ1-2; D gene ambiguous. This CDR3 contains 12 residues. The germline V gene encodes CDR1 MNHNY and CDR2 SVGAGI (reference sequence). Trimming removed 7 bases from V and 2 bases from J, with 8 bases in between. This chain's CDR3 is CASKSLNYGYTF. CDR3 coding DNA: TGTGCCAGCAAATCTCTAAACTATGGCTACACCTTC.

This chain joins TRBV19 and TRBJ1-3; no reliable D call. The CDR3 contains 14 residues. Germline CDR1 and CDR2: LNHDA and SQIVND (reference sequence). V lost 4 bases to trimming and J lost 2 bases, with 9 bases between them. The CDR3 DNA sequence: TGTGCCAGTAGTACCCACGGGACTGGAAACACCATATATTTT. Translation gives CASSTHGTGNTIYF.

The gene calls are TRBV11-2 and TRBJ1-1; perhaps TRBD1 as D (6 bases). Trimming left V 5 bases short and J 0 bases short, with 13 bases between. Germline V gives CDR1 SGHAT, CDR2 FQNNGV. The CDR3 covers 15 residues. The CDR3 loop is CASSRPTGMNTEAFF. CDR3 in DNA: TGTGCCAGCAGCCGACCCACAGGGATGAACACTGAAGCTTTCTTT.

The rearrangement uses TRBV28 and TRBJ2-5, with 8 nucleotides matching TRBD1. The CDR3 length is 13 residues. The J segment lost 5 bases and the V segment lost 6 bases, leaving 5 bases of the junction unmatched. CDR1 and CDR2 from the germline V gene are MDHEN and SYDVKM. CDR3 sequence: CASRKTGVETQYF. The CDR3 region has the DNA TGTGCCAGCAGGAAGACAGGGGTCGAGACCCAGTACTTC. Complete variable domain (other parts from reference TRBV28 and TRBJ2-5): DVKVTQSSRYLVKRTGEKVFLECVQDMDHENMFWYRQDPGLGLRLIYFSYDVKMKEKGDIPEGYSVSREKKERFSLILESASTNQTSMYLCASRKTGVETQYFGPGTRLLVL.

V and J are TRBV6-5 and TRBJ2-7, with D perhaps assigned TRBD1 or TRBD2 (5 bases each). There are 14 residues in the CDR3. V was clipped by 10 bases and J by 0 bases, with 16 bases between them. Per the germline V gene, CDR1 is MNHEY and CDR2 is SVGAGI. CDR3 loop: CATKRGPSSYEQYF. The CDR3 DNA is TGTGCCACCAAGAGGGGTCCCAGCTCCTACGAGCAGTACTTC.

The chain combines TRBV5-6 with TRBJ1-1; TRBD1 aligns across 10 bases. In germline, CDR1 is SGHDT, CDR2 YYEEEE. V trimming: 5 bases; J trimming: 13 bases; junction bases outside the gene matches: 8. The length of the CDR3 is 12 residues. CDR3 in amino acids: CASSWDRGRDFF. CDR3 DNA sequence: TGTGCCAGCAGTTGGGACAGGGGTAGGGATTTCTTT.

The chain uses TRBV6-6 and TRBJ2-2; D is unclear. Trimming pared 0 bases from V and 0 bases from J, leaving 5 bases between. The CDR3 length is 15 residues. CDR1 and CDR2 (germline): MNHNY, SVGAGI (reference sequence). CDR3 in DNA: TGTGCCAGCAGTTACTCGCCAACGAACACCGGGGAGCTGTTTTTT. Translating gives CASSYSPTNTGELFF.

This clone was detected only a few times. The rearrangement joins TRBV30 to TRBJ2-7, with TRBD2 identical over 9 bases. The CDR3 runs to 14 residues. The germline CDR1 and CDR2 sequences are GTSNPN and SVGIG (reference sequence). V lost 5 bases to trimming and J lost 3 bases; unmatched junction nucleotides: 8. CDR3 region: CAWASGAKFYEQYF. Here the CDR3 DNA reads TGTGCCTGGGCTAGCGGGGCCAAGTTCTACGAGCAGTACTTC.

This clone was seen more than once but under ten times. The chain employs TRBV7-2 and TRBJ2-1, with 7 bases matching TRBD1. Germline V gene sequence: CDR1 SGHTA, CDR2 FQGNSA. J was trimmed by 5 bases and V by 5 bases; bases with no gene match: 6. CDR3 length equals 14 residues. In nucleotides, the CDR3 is TGTGCCAGCAGCCTGGGGACAGAGAACAATGAGCAGTTCTTC. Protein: CASSLGTENNEQFF.

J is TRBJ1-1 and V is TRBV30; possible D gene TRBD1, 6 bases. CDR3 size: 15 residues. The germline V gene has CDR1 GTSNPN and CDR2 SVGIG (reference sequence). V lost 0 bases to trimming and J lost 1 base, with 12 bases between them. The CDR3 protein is CAWSVPGTKNTEAFF. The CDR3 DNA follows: TGTGCCTGGAGTGTACCCGGGACAAAGAACACTGAAGCTTTCTTT.

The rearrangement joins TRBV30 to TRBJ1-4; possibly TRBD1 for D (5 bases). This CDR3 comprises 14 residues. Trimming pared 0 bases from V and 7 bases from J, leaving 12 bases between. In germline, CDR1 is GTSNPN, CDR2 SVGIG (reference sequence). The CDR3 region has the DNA TGTGCCTGGAGTGTAGCCACAGGTAGTGAAAAACTGTTTTTT. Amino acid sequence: CAWSVATGSEKLFF. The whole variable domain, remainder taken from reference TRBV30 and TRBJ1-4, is SQTIHQWPATLVQPVGSPLSLECTVEGTSNPNLYWYRQAAGRGLQLLFYSVGIGQISSEVPQNLSASRPQDRQFILSSKKLLLSDSGFYLCAWSVATGSEKLFFGSGTQLSVL.

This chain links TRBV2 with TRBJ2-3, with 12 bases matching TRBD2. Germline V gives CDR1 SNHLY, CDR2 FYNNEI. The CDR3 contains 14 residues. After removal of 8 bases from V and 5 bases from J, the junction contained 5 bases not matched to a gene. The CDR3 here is CASLAGGREDTQYF. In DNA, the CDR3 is TGTGCCAGCCTAGCGGGGGGGCGCGAAGATACGCAGTATTTT.

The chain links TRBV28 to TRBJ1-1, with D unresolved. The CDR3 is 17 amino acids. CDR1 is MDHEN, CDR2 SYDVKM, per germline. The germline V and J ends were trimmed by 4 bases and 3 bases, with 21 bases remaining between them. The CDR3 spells CASSSIFAFGGDTEAFF. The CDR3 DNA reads TGTGCCAGCAGTTCTATTTTCGCCTTCGGCGGGGACACTGAAGCTTTCTTT.

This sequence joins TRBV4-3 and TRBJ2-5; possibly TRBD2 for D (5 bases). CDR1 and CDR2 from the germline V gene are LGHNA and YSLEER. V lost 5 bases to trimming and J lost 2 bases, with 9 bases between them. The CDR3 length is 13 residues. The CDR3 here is CASSGSRQETQYF. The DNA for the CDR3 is TGCGCCAGCAGCGGGAGTAGGCAAGAGACCCAGTACTTC.

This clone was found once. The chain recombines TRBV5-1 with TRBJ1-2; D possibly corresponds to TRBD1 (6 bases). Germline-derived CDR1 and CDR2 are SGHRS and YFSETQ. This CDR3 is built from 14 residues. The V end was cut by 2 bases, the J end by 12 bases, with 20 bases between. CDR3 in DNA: TGCGCCAGCAGCTTAACGAAGGACAGCCCAGGTCACACCTTC. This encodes CASSLTKDSPGHTF.

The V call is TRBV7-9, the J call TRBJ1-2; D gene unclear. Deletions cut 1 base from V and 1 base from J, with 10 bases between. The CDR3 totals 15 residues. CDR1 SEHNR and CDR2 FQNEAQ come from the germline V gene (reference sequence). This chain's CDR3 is CASSLVARNNYGYTF. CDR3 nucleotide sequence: TGTGCCAGCAGCTTAGTAGCTCGGAATAACTATGGCTACACCTTC.

This CDR3 reads CASSSRTNTGELFF. The CDR3 region has the DNA TGTGCCAGCAGCTCCCGGACTAACACCGGGGAGCTGTTTTTT. The gene calls are TRBV5-4 and TRBJ2-2, with a possible D match to TRBD2 (5 bases). CDR3 size: 14 residues. Germline V gene sequence: CDR1 SGHNT, CDR2 YYREEE (reference sequence). Between the trimmed V and J ends, which lost 3 bases and 2 bases, there was a span of 8 bases.

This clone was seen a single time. CDR3 in amino acids: CASSLDGAGTEAFF. The CDR3 DNA reads TGCGCCAGCAGCTTGGATGGGGCTGGAACTGAAGCTTTCTTT. The chain couples TRBV5-1 to TRBJ1-1; the D gene is possibly TRBD1 (5 bases). The CDR3 is made up of 14 amino acids. The V and J ends lost 0 bases and 5 bases respectively, with 11 bases between them. Germline assignment: CDR1 SGHRS and CDR2 YFSETQ.

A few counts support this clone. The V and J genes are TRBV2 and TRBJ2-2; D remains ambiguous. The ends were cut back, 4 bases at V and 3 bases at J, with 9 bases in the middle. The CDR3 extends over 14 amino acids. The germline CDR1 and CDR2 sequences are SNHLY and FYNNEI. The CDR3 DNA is TGTGCCAGCAGTGGTACAGTTTACACCGGGGAGCTGTTTTTT. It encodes CASSGTVYTGELFF.

The CDR3: CASSQQGIQTQYF. Here the CDR3 DNA reads TGTGCCAGCAGTCAACAGGGGATTCAGACCCAGTACTTC. This chain connects TRBV28 to TRBJ2-5, with 7 bases aligning to TRBD1. The CDR3 covers 13 residues. The V segment lost 5 bases and the J segment 6 bases; nucleotides outside the gene matches: 6. The germline V gene has CDR1 MDHEN and CDR2 SYDVKM. The full variable domain, rest sourced from reference TRBV28 and TRBJ2-5, is DVKVTQSSRYLVKRTGEKVFLECVQDMDHENMFWYRQDPGLGLRLIYFSYDVKMKEKGDIPEGYSVSREKKERFSLILESASTNQTSMYLCASSQQGIQTQYFGPGTRLLVL.

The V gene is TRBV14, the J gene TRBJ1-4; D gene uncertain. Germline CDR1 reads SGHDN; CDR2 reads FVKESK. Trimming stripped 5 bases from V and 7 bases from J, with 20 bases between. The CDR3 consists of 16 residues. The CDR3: CASSTRILNPIEKLFF. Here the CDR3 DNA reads TGTGCCAGCAGCACCCGAATCCTAAATCCTATTGAAAAACTGTTTTTT.

The CDR3 DNA reads as TGCGCCAGCAATCCGGGACATCGGAACACTGAAGCTTTCTTT. Its translation is CASNPGHRNTEAFF. This chain connects TRBV5-1 to TRBJ1-1; tentative D call: TRBD1 (6 bases). Between the trimmed V and J ends, which lost 6 bases and 1 base, there was a span of 13 bases. The germline CDR1 and CDR2 sequences are SGHRS and YFSETQ. The CDR3 covers 14 residues.

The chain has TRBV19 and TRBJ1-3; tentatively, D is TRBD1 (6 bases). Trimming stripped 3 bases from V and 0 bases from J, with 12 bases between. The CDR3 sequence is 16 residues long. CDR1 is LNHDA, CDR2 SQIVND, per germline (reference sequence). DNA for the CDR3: TGTGCCAGTAGTATGTGGACAGCCAGCTCTGGAAACACCATATATTTT. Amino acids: CASSMWTASSGNTIYF.

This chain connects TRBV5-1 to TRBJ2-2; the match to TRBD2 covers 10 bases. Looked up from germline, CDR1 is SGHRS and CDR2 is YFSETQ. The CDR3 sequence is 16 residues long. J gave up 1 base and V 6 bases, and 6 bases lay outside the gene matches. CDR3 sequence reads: CASNPLAGVNTGELFF. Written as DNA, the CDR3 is TGCGCCAGCAACCCCCTAGCGGGGGTGAACACCGGGGAGCTGTTTTTT. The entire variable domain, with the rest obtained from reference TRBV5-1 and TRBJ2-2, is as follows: KAGVTQTPRYLIKTRGQQVTLSCSPISGHRSVSWYQQTPGQGLQFLFEYFSETQRNKGNFPGRFSGRQFSNSRSEMNVSTLELGDSALYLCASNPLAGVNTGELFFGEGSRLTVL.

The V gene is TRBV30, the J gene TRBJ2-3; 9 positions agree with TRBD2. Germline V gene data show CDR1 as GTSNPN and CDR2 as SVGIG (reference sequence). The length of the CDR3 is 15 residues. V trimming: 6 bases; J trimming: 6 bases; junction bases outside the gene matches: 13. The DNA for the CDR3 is TGTGCCTGCCCCCTCACTCGCGGGGGGGCCGATACGCAGTATTTT. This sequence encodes CACPLTRGGADTQYF. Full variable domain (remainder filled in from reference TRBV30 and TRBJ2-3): SQTIHQWPATLVQPVGSPLSLECTVEGTSNPNLYWYRQAAGRGLQLLFYSVGIGQISSEVPQNLSASRPQDRQFILSSKKLLLSDSGFYLCACPLTRGGADTQYFGPGTRLTVL.

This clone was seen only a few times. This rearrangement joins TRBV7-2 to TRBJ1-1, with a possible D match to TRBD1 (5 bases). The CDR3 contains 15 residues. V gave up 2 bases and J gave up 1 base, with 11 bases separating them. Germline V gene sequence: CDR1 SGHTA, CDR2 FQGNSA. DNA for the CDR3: TGTGCCAGCAGCTTACTAGGGACGGGGAACACTGAAGCTTTCTTT. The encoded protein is CASSLLGTGNTEAFF.

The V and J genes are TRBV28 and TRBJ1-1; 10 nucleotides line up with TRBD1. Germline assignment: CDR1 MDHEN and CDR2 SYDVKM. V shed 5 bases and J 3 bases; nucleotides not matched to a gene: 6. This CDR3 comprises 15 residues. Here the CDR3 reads CASSPSGQGDTEAFF. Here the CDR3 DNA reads TGTGCCAGCAGTCCCTCCGGACAGGGGGACACTGAAGCTTTCTTT.